Each of the 21 T cell receptor beta chains below was sequenced from the same sample in a study of blood T cell repertoires in COVID-19. TCRdb's table, derived via immunoSEQ multiplex PCR, lists solely in-frame clones and lacks some. The repertoire holds some 210,000 clones, about nine tenths seen once, with less than 7.5% in the top ten. Specimen: peripheral blood. The receptors derive from a man aged 55-75 years who had recovered from COVID-19.

The genes are TRBV27 and TRBJ2-7; D is perhaps TRBD1 (6 bases). The V end was cut by 5 bases, the J end by 7 bases, with 18 bases between. Germline V gene sequence: CDR1 MNHEY, CDR2 SMNVEV (reference sequence). The CDR3 runs 14 residues. The CDR3 region is CASSKWTESGEQYF. The CDR3 bases are TGTGCCAGCAGTAAGTGGACAGAAAGTGGAGAGCAGTACTTC.

This chain uses TRBV3-1 (or the pseudogene TRBV3-2) with TRBJ2-7, with no clear D. V was trimmed by 0 bases and J by 4 bases, leaving 16 bases between them. There are 16 residues in the CDR3. CDR1 is LGHDT and CDR2 is YNNKEL in the germline V gene (reference sequence). The CDR3 loop reads CASSQDFVLEKYEQYF. The DNA for the CDR3 is TGTGCCAGCAGCCAAGATTTCGTCCTAGAAAAATACGAGCAGTACTTC.

This chain's CDR3 is CATSRDGTGSYTF. For the CDR3, the DNA is TGTGCCACCAGCAGAGACGGGACAGGGAGCTACACCTTC. This chain uses TRBV15 with TRBJ1-2, with 9 bases matching TRBD1. The CDR3 has 13 residues. The germline V gene encodes CDR1 LNHNV and CDR2 YYDKDF (reference sequence). V gave up 0 bases and J gave up 9 bases; unmatched junction bases: 2.

This chain connects TRBV3-1 (or the pseudogene TRBV3-2) to TRBJ2-5; D is possibly TRBD1 (5 bases). Germline CDR1 LGHDT, CDR2 YNNKEL (reference sequence). V lost 1 base and J lost 5, with 17 bases in between. There are 16 residues in the CDR3. Here the CDR3 DNA reads TGTGCCAGCAGCCAAGGGTATAATTGGCCAGGGGAGACCCAGTACTTC. This sequence encodes CASSQGYNWPGETQYF.

The gene calls are TRBV6-2 or TRBV6-3 and TRBJ1-2, with D possibly being TRBD1 (6 bases). The CDR3 extends over 12 amino acids. The germline V gene encodes CDR1 MNHEY and CDR2 SVGEGT. V lost 2 bases to trimming and J lost 8 bases, with 9 bases between them. CDR3 sequence: CASSYAGDGYTF. CDR3 bases: TGTGCCAGCAGTTACGCAGGGGACGGCTACACCTTC.

The chain combines TRBV2 with TRBJ1-2, with D perhaps TRBD1 (6 bases). Trimming cost V 5 bases and J 4 bases, with 14 bases left between them. This CDR3 comprises 14 residues. The germline CDR1 and CDR2 sequences are SNHLY and FYNNEI. The CDR3 bases are TGTGCCAGCAGTCAATACAGGGTAGTCTATGGCTACACCTTC. Amino acid sequence: CASSQYRVVYGYTF.

The rearrangement uses TRBV29-1 and TRBJ1-1; TRBD1 agrees at 9 bases. This CDR3 is 11 amino acids long. In germline, CDR1 is SQVTM, CDR2 ANQGSEA. With V trimmed by 7 bases and J by 6 bases, 3 bases remained unmatched. The CDR3 sequence is CSATGGAEAFF. CDR3 in DNA: TGCAGCGCTACAGGGGGCGCTGAAGCTTTCTTT.

The CDR3 sequence: CASSPQHRSGNTIYF. The CDR3 DNA reads TGTGCCAGCAGCCCCCAACACCGCTCTGGAAACACCATATATTTT. The rearrangement links TRBV9 to TRBJ1-3; D gene ambiguous. The CDR3 loop spans 15 amino acids. Per the germline V gene, CDR1 is SGDLS and CDR2 is YYNGEE. V was pared by 4 bases and J by 0 bases, with 11 bases between.

V usage is TRBV7-2 and J usage is TRBJ2-1; TRBD2 might be the D (5 bases). This CDR3 is built from 13 residues. V lost 4 bases, J lost 7 bases, and 11 bases lay in between. Germline V gene data show CDR1 as SGHTA and CDR2 as FQGNSA. For the CDR3, the DNA is TGTGCCAGCAGCTCCAGGACTGTGAATGAGCAGTTCTTC. Protein product: CASSSRTVNEQFF. Full variable domain (outside the CDR3, taken from reference TRBV7-2 and TRBJ2-1): GAGVSQSPSNKVTEKGKDVELRCDPISGHTALYWYRQSLGQGLEFLIYFQGNSAPDKSGLPSDRFSAERTGGSVSTLTIQRTQQEDSAVYLCASSSRTVNEQFFGPGTRLTVL.

V usage is TRBV11-2 and J usage is TRBJ1-1; perhaps TRBD1 as D (6 bases). Germline CDR1 reads SGHAT; CDR2 reads FQNNGV. V lost 0 bases to trimming and J lost 5 bases, with 22 bases between them. This CDR3 spans 18 amino acids. The CDR3 sequence is CASSLDLLTGNRDTEAFF. The CDR3 bases are TGTGCCAGCAGCTTAGACCTCCTCACCGGGAACAGGGATACTGAAGCTTTCTTT.

The CDR3: CASSAGTGNTGELFF. CDR3 sequence (DNA): TGTGCCAGCTCAGCCGGGACAGGGAACACCGGGGAGCTGTTTTTT. V and J are TRBV18 and TRBJ2-2, with 8 bases aligning to TRBD1. The CDR3 has 15 residues. J lost 1 base, V lost 5 bases, and 3 bases had no gene match. Germline CDR1 KGHSH, CDR2 LQKENI.

The rearrangement joins TRBV10-3 to TRBJ2-7, with 8 bases fitting TRBD1. After removal of 5 bases from V and 4 bases from J, the junction contained 10 bases not matched to a gene. The CDR3 extends over 15 amino acids. The germline V gene has CDR1 ENHRY and CDR2 SYGVKD. CDR3 residues: CAISLRQGNNYEQYF. CDR3 nucleotide sequence: TGTGCCATCAGTTTAAGACAGGGGAACAATTACGAGCAGTACTTC.

The chain joins TRBV7-9 to TRBJ2-3; 12 nucleotides match TRBD2. From germline, CDR1 is SEHNR and CDR2 FQNEAQ (reference sequence). This CDR3 is 15 amino acids long. V was clipped by 4 bases and J by 4 bases; unmatched bases: 3. The CDR3 DNA is TGTGCCAGCAGCTATTGGACTAGCGGGGCAGATACGCAGTATTTT. Translating gives CASSYWTSGADTQYF.

The gene calls are TRBV24-1 and TRBJ1-4; 10 bases are shared with TRBD1. The germline V gene encodes CDR1 KGHDR and CDR2 SFDVKD. CDR3 length equals 15 residues. The trim removed 4 bases at V and 8 bases at J, leaving 6 bases unmatched. In DNA form, the CDR3 reads TGTGCCACCAGTGACTCGGGACAGGGGAACGAAAAACTGTTTTTT. Protein sequence: CATSDSGQGNEKLFF.

The sample holds a few counts of this clone. V is TRBV28 and J is TRBJ1-5, with 7 bases identical to TRBD1. J lost 2 bases, V lost 3 bases, and 4 bases had no gene match. The CDR3 consists of 15 residues. CDR1 MDHEN and CDR2 SYDVKM come from the germline V gene. CDR3 residues: CASSLLGTGNQPQHF. The CDR3 DNA reads TGTGCCAGCAGTTTGCTTGGGACAGGCAATCAGCCCCAGCATTTT.

CDR3 DNA: TGCGCCAGCAGCTTAGACGGGTATACGCAGTATTTT. Its protein product is CASSLDGYTQYF. The genes are TRBV5-1 and TRBJ2-3; no reliable D call. V was trimmed by 2 bases and J by 7 bases, leaving 8 bases between them. The CDR3 spans 12 residues. Germline V gene sequence: CDR1 SGHRS, CDR2 YFSETQ.

J is TRBJ1-1 and V is TRBV29-1; D is ambiguous. V was cut by 7 bases and J by 0 bases, with 12 bases left in between. The CDR3 covers 13 residues. Germline V gene sequence: CDR1 SQVTM, CDR2 ANQGSEA. The DNA for the CDR3 is TGCAGCGCTCGCCACGGGATGAACACTGAAGCTTTCTTT. Its translation: CSARHGMNTEAFF. Supplemented by reference TRBV29-1 and TRBJ1-1, the full variable domain reads SAVISQKPSRDICQRGTSLTIQCQVDSQVTMMFWYRQQPGQSLTLIATANQGSEATYESGFVIDKFPISRPNLTFSTLTVSNMSPEDSSIYLCSARHGMNTEAFFGQGTRLTVV.

This chain joins TRBV2 and TRBJ2-7; 9 positions agree with TRBD2. This CDR3 has 16 amino acids. V was pared by 9 bases and J by 7 bases, with 19 bases of the junction left unmatched. CDR1 and CDR2 (germline): SNHLY, FYNNEI. The CDR3 spells CASRSEFLAGIREQYF. Here the CDR3 DNA reads TGTGCCAGTCGGTCGGAGTTTCTAGCGGGAATTAGGGAGCAGTACTTC. Variable domain in full (rest from reference TRBV2 and TRBJ2-7): EPEVTQTPSHQVTQMGQEVILRCVPISNHLYFYWYRQILGQKVEFLVSFYNNEISEKSEIFDDQFSVERPDGSNFTLKIRSTKLEDSAMYFCASRSEFLAGIREQYFGPGTRLTVT.

V gene TRBV19 combines with J gene TRBJ2-1; perhaps TRBD2 as D (5 bases). Germline V gene lookup returns CDR1 LNHDA and CDR2 SQIVND (reference sequence). V shed 0 bases and J shed 10 bases, with 16 bases lying between them. This CDR3 spans 15 amino acids. The CDR3: CASSIDQAGRGEQFF. The CDR3 nucleotides are TGTGCCAGTAGTATAGACCAGGCGGGCCGGGGAGAGCAGTTCTTC.

This clone was seen just once. The chain joins TRBV7-3 to TRBJ2-3, with D possibly being TRBD1 (5 bases). The ends were cut back, 2 bases at V and 1 base at J, with 10 bases in the middle. CDR3 size: 15 residues. The germline V gene has CDR1 SGHTA and CDR2 FQGTGA. CDR3 protein: CASSLHQTGTDTQYF. Here the CDR3 DNA reads TGTGCCAGCAGCTTACACCAGACAGGCACAGATACGCAGTATTTT.

The V call is TRBV24-1, the J call TRBJ2-1, with a weak D call TRBD1 (5 bases). Looked up from germline, CDR1 is KGHDR and CDR2 is SFDVKD. The CDR3 is 16 amino acids. V was clipped by 4 bases and J by 5 bases, with 17 bases between them. In DNA, the CDR3 is TGTGCCACCAGTGAGCTAGGGGCTGGGCCGCACAATGAGCAGTTCTTC. This codes for CATSELGAGPHNEQFF.